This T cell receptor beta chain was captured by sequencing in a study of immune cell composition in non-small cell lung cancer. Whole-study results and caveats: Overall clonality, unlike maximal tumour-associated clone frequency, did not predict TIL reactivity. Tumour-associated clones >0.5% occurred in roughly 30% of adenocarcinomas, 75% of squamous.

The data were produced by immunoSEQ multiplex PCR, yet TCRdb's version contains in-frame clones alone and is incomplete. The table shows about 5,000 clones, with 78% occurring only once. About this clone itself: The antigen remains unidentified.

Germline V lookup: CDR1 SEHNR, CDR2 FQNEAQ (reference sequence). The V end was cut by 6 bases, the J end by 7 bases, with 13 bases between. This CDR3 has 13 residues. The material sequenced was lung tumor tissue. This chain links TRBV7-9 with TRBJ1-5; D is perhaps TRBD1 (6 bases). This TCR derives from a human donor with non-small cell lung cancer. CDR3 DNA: TGTGCCAGCAGTTTAACAGGGTACCAGCCCCAGCATTTT. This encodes CASSLTGYQPQHF.